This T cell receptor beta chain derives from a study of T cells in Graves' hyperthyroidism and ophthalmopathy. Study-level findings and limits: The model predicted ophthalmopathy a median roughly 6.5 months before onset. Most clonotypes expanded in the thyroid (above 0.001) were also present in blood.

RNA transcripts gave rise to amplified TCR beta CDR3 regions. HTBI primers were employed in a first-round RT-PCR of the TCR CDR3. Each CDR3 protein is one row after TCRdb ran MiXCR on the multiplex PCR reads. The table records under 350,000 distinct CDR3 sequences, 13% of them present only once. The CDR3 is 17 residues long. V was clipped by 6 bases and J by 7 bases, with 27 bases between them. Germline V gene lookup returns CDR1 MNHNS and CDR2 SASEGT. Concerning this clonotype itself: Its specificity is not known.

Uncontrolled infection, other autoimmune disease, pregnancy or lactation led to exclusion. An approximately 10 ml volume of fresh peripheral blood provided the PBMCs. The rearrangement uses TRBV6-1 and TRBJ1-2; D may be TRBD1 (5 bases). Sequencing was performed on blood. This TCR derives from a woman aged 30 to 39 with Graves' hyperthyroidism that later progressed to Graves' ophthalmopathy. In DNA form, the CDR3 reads TGTGCCAGCAGACCCCTCAGGACACGAAGTCCTTCGGGTGGCTACACCTTC. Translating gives CASRPLRTRSPSGGYTF.